This T cell receptor (beta chain) is from a study of blood T cell repertoires in COVID-19. Turning to the study itself: From T cells, B-cell-depleted T cells, or PBMCs came the material, which was cDNA or gDNA.

CDR3 length equals 18 residues. The germline gives CDR1 MNHEY, CDR2 SMNVEV (reference sequence). Trimming cost V 5 bases and J 2 bases; bases outside gene matches: 12. Per the study methods: Reference gene primer amplification gave estimated nucleated cell counts. Only in-frame clones appear in the TCRdb table, and some are missing; sequencing was by immunoSEQ multiplex PCR. V, J and clone size derive from that table, while D and trimming were established from the DNA sequence. The table lists 250,000 to 350,000 clones, 70% to 90% of them singletons, with roughly an eighth in the top ten. This receptor was identified in an older woman with acute or convalescent COVID-19. The chain is built from TRBV27 and TRBJ2-3, with 11 bases that match TRBD2. The source material was peripheral blood. CDR3 in amino acids: CASSVYSGTSGVTDTQYF. The CDR3 nucleotides read TGTGCCAGCAGTGTATACTCCGGGACTAGCGGAGTCACAGATACGCAGTATTTT.